Sequencing of this T cell receptor (beta chain) was carried out in a study of blood T cells in healthy people across ages. CDR1 and CDR2 from the germline V gene are SGHRS and YFSETQ. V was shortened by 2 bases and J by 1 base, with 14 bases between the two germline ends. The CDR3 sequence is 16 residues long. No fewer than 6 million PBMCs went into each sample. It was with a sample-barcoded 5' primer and a J-beta primer mix that a second PCR of roughly 6 to 11 cycles was run. At least 2.5 million CDR3-containing paired-end reads were obtained per sample. One entry per CDR3 protein, called by TCRdb with MiXCR from the 5' RACE reads. The sample lists around 1.5 million distinct CDR3 sequences, roughly 32% seen once, with about 11% in the top ten. Only a few counts were recorded for this clonotype. No antigen is known for it. Study-wide results and caveats: Per-million-T-cell TCR beta diversity fell roughly linearly with age.

The source material was blood. The receptor's source is a woman in her twenties or thirties in good health. The chain employs TRBV5-1 and TRBJ2-3, with unresolved D. The CDR3 DNA reads as TGCGCCAGCAGCTTTACAGACGGAACCCGCACAGATACGCAGTATTTT. It is translated as CASSFTDGTRTDTQYF. The whole variable domain, filled in from reference TRBV5-1 and TRBJ2-3, reads KAGVTQTPRYLIKTRGQQVTLSCSPISGHRSVSWYQQTPGQGLQFLFEYFSETQRNKGNFPGRFSGRQFSNSRSEMNVSTLELGDSALYLCASSFTDGTRTDTQYFGPGTRLTVL.